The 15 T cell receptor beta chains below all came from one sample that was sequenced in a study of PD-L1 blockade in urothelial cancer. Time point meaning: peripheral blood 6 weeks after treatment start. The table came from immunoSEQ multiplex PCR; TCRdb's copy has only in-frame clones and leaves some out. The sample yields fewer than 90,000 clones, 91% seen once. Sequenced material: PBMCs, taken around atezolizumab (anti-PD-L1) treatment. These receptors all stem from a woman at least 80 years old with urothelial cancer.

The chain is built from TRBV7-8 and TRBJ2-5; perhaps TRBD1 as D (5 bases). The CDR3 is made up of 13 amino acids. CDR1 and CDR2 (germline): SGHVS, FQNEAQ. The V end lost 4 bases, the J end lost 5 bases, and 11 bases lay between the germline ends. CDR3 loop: CASSSDSRETQYF. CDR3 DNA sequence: TGTGCCAGCAGCTCCGACAGTCGGGAGACCCAGTACTTC.

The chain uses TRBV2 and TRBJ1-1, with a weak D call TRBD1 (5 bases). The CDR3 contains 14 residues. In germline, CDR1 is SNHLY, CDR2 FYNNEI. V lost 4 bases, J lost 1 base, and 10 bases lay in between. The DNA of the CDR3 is TGTGCCAGCAGTGTGACAGAGAGGAACACTGAAGCTTTCTTT. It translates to CASSVTERNTEAFF. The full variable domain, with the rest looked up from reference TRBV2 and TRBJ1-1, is EPEVTQTPSHQVTQMGQEVILRCVPISNHLYFYWYRQILGQKVEFLVSFYNNEISEKSEIFDDQFSVERPDGSNFTLKIRSTKLEDSAMYFCASSVTERNTEAFFGQGTRLTVV.

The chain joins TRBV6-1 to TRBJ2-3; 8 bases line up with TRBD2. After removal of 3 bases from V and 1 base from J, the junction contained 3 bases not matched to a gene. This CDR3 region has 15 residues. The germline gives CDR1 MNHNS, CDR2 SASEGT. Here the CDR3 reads CASSDPGLGTDTQYF. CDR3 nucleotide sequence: TGTGCCAGCAGTGACCCGGGACTAGGCACAGATACGCAGTATTTT.

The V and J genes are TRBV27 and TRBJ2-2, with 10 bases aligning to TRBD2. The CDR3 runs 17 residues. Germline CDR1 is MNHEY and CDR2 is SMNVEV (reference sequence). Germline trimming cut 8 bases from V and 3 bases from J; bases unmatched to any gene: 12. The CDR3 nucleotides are TGTGCCAGCCACAGACTAGCGGGTCTGGCGGACACCGGGGAGCTGTTTTTT. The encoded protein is CASHRLAGLADTGELFF.

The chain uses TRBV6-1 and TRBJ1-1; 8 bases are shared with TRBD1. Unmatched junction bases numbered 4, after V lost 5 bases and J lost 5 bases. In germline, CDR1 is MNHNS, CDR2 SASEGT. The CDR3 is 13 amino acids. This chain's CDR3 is CASSNRGLTEAFF. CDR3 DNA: TGTGCCAGCAGTAACAGGGGGTTGACTGAAGCTTTCTTT.

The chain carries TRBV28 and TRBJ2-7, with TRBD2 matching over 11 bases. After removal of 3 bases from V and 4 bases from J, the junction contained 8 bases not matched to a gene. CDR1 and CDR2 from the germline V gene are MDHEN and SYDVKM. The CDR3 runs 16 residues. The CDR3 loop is CASSLRLAGGIYEQYF. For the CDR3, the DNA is TGTGCCAGCAGTTTGAGGCTAGCGGGAGGTATTTACGAGCAGTACTTC. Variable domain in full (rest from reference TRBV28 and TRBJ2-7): DVKVTQSSRYLVKRTGEKVFLECVQDMDHENMFWYRQDPGLGLRLIYFSYDVKMKEKGDIPEGYSVSREKKERFSLILESASTNQTSMYLCASSLRLAGGIYEQYFGPGTRLTVT.

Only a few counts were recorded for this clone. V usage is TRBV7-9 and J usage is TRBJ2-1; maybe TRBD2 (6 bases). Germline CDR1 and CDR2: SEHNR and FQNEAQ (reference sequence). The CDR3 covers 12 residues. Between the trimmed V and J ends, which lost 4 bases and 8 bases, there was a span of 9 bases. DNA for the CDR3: TGTGCCAGCAGCTCACGGGGGTATGAGCAGTTCTTC. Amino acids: CASSSRGYEQFF.

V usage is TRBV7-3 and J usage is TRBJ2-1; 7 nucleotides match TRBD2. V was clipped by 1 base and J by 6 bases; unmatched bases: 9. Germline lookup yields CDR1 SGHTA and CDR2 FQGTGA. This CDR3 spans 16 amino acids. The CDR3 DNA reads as TGTGCCAGCAGCTTAAGCCCTAGCGGTATAGGCAATGAGCAGTTCTTC. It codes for CASSLSPSGIGNEQFF.

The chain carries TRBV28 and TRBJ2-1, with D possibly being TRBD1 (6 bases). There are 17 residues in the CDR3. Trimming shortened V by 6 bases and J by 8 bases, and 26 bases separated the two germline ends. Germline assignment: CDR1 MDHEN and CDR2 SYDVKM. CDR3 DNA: TGTGCCAGCAGACCACCCTCACCCCCGGGGACAAGGGATGAGCAGTTCTTC. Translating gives CASRPPSPPGTRDEQFF.

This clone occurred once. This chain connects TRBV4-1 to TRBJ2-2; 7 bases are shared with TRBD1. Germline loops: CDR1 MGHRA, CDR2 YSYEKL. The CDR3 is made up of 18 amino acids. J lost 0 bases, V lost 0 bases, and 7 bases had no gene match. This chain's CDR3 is CASSQDGPGQANTGELFF. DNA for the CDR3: TGCGCCAGCAGCCAAGATGGGCCCGGACAGGCGAACACCGGGGAGCTGTTTTTT.

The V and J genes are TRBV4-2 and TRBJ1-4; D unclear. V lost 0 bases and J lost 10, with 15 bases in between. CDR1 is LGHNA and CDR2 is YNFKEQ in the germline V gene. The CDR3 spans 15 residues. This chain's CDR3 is CASSQDRRTFGKLFF. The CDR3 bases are TGTGCCAGCAGCCAAGATAGGAGGACTTTTGGAAAACTGTTTTTT.

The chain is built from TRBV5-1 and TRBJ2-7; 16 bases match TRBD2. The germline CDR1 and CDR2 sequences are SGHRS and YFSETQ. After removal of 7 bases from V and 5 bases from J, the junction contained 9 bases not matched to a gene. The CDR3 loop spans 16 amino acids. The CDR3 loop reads CASGAGTSGRVDEQYF. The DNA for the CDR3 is TGCGCCAGCGGCGCCGGGACTAGCGGGAGGGTCGACGAGCAGTACTTC.

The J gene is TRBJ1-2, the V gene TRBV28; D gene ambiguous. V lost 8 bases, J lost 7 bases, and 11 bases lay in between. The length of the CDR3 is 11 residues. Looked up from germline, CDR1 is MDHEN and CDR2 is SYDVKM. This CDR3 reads CASGIVRGYTF. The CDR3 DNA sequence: TGTGCCAGCGGTATTGTGCGTGGCTACACCTTC.

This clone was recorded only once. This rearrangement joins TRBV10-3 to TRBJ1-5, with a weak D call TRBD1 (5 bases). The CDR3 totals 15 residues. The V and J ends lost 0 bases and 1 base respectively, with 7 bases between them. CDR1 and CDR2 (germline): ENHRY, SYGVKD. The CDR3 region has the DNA TGTGCCATCAGTGAGTCCAGGGAAAGCAATCAGCCCCAGCATTTT. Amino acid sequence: CAISESRESNQPQHF.

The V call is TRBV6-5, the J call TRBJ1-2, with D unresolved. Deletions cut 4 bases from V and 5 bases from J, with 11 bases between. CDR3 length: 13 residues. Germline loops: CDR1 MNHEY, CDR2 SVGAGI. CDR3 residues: CASSLLGQYGYTF. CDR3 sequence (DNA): TGTGCCAGCAGTTTGCTTGGGCAGTATGGCTACACCTTC.